Here is one T cell receptor (beta chain) with its context. Its antigen is still unknown. Normal lung sampling was at least 3 cm from the tumour, as distant as possible. DNA was extracted from unsorted cell suspensions stored frozen. The data originate from a study of immune cell composition in non-small cell lung cancer. Study conclusions and caveats: Smoking pack-years did not significantly correlate with tumour TCR-beta clonality. Clones >0.5% enriched in tumour were rarer in adenocarcinoma (roughly 35%) than squamous (approximately 80%).

The CDR3 consists of 16 residues. V shed 1 base, J shed 8 bases, and the junction held 11 bases outside the gene matches. Germline values: CDR1 SGHVS, CDR2 FQNEAQ. Measured with immunoSEQ multiplex PCR; TCRdb has only the in-frame clones, and not every one. The repertoire holds around 6,100 clones, 71% seen once, with 5.5% to 6% in the top ten. The sequence was obtained from a human donor with non-small cell lung cancer. The sequencing sample was made of non-adjacent lung tissue. The gene calls are TRBV7-8 and TRBJ2-3; TRBD2 agrees at 8 bases. CDR3 amino acids: CASSLGGGGPQGTQYF. CDR3 sequence (DNA): TGTGCCAGCAGCTTAGGCGGCGGGGGGCCTCAGGGTACGCAGTATTTT. Full variable domain (missing parts from reference TRBV7-8 and TRBJ2-3): GAGVSQSPRYKVAKRGQDVALRCDPISGHVSLFWYQQALGQGPEFLTYFQNEAQLDKSGLPSDRFFAERPEGSVSTLKIQRTQQEDSAVYLCASSLGGGGPQGTQYFGPGTRLTVL.